This T cell receptor (beta chain) comes out of a study of blood T cell repertoires in COVID-19. This CDR3 contains 18 residues. With V trimmed by 5 bases and J by 11 bases, 22 bases remained unmatched. CDR1 SEHNR and CDR2 FQNEAQ come from the germline V gene (reference sequence). Data came from immunoSEQ multiplex PCR; TCRdb stores just in-frame clones and leaves some out. The sample shows roughly 100,000 clones, around 83% of them seen only once. The genes are TRBV7-9 and TRBJ2-3, with TRBD2 matching 10 bases. The sample was peripheral blood. The sequence derives from a woman older than 75 with acute or convalescent COVID-19. This CDR3 is CASSATVIGLAAVFLQYF. The CDR3 region has the DNA TGTGCCAGCAGCGCTACAGTGATTGGACTAGCGGCCGTGTTCTTGCAGTATTTT.